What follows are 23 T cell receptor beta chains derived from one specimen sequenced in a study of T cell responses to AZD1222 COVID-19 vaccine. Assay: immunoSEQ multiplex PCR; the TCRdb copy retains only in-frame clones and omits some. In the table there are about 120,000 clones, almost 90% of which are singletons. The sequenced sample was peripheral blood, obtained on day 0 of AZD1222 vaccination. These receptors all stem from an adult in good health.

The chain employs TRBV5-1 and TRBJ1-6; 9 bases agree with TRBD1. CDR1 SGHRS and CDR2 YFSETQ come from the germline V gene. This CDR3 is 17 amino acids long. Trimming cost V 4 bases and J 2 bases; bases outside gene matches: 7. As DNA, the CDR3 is TGCGCCAGCAGCCGACAGGGGGAAGAGGCCTATAATTCACCCCTCCACTTT. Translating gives CASSRQGEEAYNSPLHF.

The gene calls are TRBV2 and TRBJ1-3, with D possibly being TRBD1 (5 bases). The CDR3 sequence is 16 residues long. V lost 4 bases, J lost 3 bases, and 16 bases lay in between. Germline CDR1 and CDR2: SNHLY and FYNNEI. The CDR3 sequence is CASSAQGALSGNTIYF. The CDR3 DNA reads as TGTGCCAGCAGTGCTCAGGGAGCCTTGAGTGGAAACACCATATATTTT.

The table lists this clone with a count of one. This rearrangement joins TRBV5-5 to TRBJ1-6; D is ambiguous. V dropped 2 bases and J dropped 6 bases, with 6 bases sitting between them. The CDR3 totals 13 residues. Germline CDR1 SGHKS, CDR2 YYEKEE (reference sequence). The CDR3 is CASSFDANSPLHF. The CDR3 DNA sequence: TGTGCCAGCAGCTTCGACGCTAATTCACCCCTCCACTTT. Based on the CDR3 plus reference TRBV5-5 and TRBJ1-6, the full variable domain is DAGVTQSPTHLIKTRGQQVTLRCSPISGHKSVSWYQQVLGQGPQFIFQYYEKEERGRGNFPDRFSARQFPNYSSELNVNALLLGDSALYLCASSFDANSPLHFGNGTRLTVT.

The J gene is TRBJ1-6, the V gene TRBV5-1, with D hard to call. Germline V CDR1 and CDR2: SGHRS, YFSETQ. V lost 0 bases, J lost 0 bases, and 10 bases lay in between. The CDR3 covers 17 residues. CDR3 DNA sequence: TGCGCCAGCAGCTTGGAGACGGCGAGCTCCTATAATTCACCCCTCCACTTT. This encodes CASSLETASSYNSPLHF.

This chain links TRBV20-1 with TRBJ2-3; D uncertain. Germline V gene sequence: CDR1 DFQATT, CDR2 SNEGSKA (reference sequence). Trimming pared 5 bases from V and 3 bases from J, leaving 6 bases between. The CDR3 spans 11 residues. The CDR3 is CSAPRTDTQYF. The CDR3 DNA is TGCAGTGCTCCTAGAACAGATACGCAGTATTTT.

The CDR3 nucleotides are TGTGCCAACCGACTAGCGGGGTACCAAGAGACCCAGTACTTC. This sequence encodes CANRLAGYQETQYF. The rearrangement links TRBV2 to TRBJ2-5; 11 nucleotides line up with TRBD2. The CDR3 length is 14 residues. The V segment lost 10 bases and the J segment 0 bases; nucleotides outside the gene matches: 4. From germline, CDR1 is SNHLY and CDR2 FYNNEI.

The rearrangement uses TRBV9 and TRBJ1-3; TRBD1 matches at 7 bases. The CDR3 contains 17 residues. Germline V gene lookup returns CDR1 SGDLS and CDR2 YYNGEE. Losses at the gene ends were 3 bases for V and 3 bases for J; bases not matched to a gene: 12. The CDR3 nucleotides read TGTGCCAGCAGCGCCCCGGGACAGAACATTTTTGGAAACACCATATATTTT. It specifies CASSAPGQNIFGNTIYF.

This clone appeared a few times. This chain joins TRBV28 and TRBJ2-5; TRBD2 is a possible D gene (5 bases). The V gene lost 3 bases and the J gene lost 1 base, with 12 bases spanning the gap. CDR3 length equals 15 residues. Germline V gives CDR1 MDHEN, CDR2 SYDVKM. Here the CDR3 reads CASSFGSEGQETQYF. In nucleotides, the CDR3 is TGTGCCAGCAGTTTTGGTAGCGAGGGCCAAGAGACCCAGTACTTC. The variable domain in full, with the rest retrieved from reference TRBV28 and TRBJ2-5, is DVKVTQSSRYLVKRTGEKVFLECVQDMDHENMFWYRQDPGLGLRLIYFSYDVKMKEKGDIPEGYSVSREKKERFSLILESASTNQTSMYLCASSFGSEGQETQYFGPGTRLLVL.

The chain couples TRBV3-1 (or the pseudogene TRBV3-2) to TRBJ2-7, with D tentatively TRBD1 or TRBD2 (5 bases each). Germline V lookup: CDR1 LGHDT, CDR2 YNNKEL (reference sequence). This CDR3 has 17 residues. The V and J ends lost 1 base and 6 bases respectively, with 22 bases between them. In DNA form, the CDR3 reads TGTGCCAGCAGCCAAGGGGGGTACGGGTACCTCGCCCTCGAGCAGTACTTC. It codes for CASSQGGYGYLALEQYF.

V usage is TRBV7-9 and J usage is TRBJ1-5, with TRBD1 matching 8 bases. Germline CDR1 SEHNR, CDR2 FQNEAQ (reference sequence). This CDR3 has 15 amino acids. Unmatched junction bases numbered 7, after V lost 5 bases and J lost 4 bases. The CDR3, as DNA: TGTGCCAGCAGCCAGGACAGGGCCGAAAATCAGCCCCAGCATTTT. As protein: CASSQDRAENQPQHF.

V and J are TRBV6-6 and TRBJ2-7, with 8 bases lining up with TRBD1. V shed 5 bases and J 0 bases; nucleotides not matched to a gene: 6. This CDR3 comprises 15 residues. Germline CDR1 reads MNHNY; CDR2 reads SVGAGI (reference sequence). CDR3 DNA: TGTGCCAGCAGTCATACGGACAGGGACTCCTACGAGCAGTACTTC. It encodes CASSHTDRDSYEQYF.

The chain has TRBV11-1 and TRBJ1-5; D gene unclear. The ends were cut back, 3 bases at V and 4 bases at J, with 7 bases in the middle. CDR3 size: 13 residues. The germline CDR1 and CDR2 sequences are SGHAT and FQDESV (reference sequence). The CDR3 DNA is TGTGCCAGCAGCTTCCAGGAAAATCAGCCCCAGCATTTT. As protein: CASSFQENQPQHF.

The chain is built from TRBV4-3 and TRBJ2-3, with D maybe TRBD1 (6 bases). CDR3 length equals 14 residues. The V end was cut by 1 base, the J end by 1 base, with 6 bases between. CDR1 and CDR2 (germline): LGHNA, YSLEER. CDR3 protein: CASSQAGGTDTQYF. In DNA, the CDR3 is TGCGCCAGCAGCCAAGCAGGGGGCACAGATACGCAGTATTTT.

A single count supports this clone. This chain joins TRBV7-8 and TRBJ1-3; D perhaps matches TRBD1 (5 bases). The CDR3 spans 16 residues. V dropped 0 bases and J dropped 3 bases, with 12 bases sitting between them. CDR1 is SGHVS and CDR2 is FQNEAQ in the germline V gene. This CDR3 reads CASSLATAFGGNTIYF. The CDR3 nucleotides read TGTGCCAGCAGCTTAGCGACAGCCTTTGGTGGAAACACCATATATTTT.

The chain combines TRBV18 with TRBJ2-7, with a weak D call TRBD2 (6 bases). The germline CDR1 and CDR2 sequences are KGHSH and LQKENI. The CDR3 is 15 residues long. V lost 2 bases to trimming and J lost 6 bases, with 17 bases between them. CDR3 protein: CASSPTSLNGGEQYF. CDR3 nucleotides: TGTGCCAGCTCACCAACTAGCCTCAATGGGGGCGAGCAGTACTTC.

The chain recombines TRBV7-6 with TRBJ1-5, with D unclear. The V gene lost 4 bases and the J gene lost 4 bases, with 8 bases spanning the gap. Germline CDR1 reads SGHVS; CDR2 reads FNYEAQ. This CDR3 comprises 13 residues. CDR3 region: CASSSRENQPQHF. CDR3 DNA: TGTGCCAGCAGCTCCCGGGAGAATCAGCCCCAGCATTTT. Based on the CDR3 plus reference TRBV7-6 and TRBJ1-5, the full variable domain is GAGVSQSPRYKVTKRGQDVALRCDPISGHVSLYWYRQALGQGPEFLTYFNYEAQQDKSGLPNDRFSAERPEGSISTLTIQRTEQRDSAMYRCASSSRENQPQHFGDGTRLSIL.

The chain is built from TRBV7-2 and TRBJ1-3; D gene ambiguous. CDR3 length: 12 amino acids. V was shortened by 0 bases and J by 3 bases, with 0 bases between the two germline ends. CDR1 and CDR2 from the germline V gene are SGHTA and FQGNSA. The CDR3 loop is CASSLAGNTIYF. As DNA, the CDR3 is TGTGCCAGCAGCTTAGCTGGAAACACCATATATTTT.

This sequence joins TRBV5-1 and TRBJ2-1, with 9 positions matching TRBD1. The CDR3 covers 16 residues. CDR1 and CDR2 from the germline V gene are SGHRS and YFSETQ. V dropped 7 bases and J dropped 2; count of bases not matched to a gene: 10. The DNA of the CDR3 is TGCGCCAGCCCGAGTGAACGGACAGGGGCCTACAATGAGCAGTTCTTC. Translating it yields CASPSERTGAYNEQFF.

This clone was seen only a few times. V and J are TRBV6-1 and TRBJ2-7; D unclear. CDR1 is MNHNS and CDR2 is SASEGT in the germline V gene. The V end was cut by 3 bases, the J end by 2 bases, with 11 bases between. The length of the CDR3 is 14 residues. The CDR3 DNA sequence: TGTGCCAGCAGTGAGAGGCCCCTAGCCTACGAGCAGTACTTC. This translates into CASSERPLAYEQYF.

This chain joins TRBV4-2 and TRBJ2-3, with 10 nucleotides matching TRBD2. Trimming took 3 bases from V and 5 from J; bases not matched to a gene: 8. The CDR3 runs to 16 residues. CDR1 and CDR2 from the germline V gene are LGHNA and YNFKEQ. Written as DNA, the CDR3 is TGTGCCAGCAGCCAGAGAGCGGGAGGGCCGGGAGATACGCAGTATTTT. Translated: CASSQRAGGPGDTQYF.

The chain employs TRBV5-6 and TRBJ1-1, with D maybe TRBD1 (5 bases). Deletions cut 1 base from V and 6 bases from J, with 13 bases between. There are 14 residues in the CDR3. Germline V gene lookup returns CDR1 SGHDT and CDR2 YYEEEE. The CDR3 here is CASSLFGGSAEAFF. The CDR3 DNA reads TGTGCCAGCAGCTTGTTTGGGGGATCGGCTGAAGCTTTCTTT.

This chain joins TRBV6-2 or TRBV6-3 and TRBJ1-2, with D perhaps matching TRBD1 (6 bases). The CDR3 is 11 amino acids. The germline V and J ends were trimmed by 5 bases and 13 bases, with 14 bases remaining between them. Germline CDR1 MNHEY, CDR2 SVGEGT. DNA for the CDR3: TGTGCCAGCAGTCAGACAGGTCCAGGCACCTTC. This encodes CASSQTGPGTF.

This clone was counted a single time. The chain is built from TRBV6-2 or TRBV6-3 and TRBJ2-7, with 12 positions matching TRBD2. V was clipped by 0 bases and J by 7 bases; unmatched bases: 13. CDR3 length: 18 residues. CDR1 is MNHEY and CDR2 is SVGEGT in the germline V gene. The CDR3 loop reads CASSYSNHRLAGVSEQYF. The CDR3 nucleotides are TGTGCCAGCAGTTACTCGAATCATCGACTAGCGGGAGTTTCTGAGCAGTACTTC.